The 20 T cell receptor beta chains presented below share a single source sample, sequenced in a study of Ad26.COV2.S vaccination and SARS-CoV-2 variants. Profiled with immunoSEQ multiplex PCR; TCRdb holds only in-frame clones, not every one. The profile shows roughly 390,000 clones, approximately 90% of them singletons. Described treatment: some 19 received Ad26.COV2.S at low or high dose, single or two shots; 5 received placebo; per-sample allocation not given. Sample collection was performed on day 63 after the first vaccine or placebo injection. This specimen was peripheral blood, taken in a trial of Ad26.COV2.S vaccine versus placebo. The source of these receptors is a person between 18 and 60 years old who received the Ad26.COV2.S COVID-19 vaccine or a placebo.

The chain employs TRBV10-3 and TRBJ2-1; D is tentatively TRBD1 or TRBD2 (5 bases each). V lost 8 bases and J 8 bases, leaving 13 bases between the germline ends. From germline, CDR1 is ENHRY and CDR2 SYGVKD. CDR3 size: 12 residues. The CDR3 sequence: CAISRGFDEQFF. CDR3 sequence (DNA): TGTGCCATCTCGAGGGGTTTCGATGAGCAGTTCTTC.

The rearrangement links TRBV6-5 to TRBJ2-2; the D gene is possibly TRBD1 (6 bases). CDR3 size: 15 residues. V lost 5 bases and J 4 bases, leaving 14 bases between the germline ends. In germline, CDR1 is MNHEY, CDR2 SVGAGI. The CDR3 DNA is TGTGCCAGCAGTAGCTTGACAGGAAGCACCGGGGAGCTGTTTTTT. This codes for CASSSLTGSTGELFF.

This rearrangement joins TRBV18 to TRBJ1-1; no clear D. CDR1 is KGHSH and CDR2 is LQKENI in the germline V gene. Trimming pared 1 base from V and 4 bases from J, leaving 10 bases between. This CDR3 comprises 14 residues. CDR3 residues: CASSPLPGATEAFF. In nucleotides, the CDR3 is TGTGCCAGCTCACCACTGCCAGGAGCCACTGAAGCTTTCTTT.

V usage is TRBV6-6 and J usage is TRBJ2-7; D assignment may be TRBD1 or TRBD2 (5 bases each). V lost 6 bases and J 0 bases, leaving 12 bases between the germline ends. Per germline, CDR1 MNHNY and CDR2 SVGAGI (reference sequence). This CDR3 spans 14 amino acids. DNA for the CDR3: TGTGCCAGCAGATTGGGGGTGGGCTCCTACGAGCAGTACTTC. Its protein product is CASRLGVGSYEQYF.

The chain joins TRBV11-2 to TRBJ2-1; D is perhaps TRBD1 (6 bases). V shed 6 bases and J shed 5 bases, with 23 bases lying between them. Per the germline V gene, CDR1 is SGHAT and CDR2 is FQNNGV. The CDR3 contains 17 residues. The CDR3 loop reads CASSHRAGQVRDNEQFF. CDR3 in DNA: TGTGCCAGCAGTCACAGGGCCGGGCAAGTTCGGGACAATGAGCAGTTCTTC.

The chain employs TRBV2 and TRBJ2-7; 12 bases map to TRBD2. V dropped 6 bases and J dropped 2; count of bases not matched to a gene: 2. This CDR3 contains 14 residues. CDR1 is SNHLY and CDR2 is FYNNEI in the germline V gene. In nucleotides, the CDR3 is TGTGCCAGCAGGGCTAGCGGGGGGGCCTACGAGCAGTACTTC. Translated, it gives CASRASGGAYEQYF.

The CDR3 nucleotides read TGTGCCAGCAGCTTCGACTTGAGAGGTTGGGATGAGCAGTTCTTC. This codes for CASSFDLRGWDEQFF. The chain links TRBV3-1 (or the pseudogene TRBV3-2) to TRBJ2-1; no definite D call. Germline assignment: CDR1 LGHDT and CDR2 YNNKEL (reference sequence). Trimming stripped 5 bases from V and 8 bases from J, with 19 bases between. There are 15 residues in the CDR3.

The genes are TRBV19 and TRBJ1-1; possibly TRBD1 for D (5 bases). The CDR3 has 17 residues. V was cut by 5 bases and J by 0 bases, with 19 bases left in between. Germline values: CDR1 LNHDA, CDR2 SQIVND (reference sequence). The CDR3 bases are TGTGCCAGTAGTCACAGGATAACTGCGACAATGAACACTGAAGCTTTCTTT. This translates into CASSHRITATMNTEAFF.

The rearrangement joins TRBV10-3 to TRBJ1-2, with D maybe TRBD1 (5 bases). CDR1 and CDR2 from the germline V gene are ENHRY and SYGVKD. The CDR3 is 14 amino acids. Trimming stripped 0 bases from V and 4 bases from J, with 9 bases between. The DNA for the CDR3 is TGTGCCATCAGTGAGTCCGGGGGTTTCTATGGCTACACCTTC. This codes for CAISESGGFYGYTF.

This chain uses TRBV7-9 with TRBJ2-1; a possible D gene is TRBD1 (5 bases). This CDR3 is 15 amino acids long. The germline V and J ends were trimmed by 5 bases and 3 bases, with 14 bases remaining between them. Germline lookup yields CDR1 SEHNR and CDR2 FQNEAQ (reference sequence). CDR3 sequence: CASSPGHQFYNEQFF. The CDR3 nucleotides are TGTGCCAGCAGCCCCGGACACCAGTTCTACAATGAGCAGTTCTTC.

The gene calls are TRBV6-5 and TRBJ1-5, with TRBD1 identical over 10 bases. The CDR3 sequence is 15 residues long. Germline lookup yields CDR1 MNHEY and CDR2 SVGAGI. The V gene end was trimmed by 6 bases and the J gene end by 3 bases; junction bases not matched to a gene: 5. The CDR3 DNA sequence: TGTGCCAGCAGCACGGGACAGGGGTACAATCAGCCCCAGCATTTT. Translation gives CASSTGQGYNQPQHF.

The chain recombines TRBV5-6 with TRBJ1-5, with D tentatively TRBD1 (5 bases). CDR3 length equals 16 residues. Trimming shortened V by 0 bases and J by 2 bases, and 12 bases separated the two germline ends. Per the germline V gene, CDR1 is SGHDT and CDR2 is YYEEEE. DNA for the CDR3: TGTGCCAGCAGCTTGGCCGGGGGAAATGGCAATCAGCCCCAGCATTTT. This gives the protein CASSLAGGNGNQPQHF.

The CDR3 loop reads CASSRSTGGNQPQHF. The CDR3, as DNA: TGTGCCAGCAGCCGTTCGACAGGGGGCAATCAGCCCCAGCATTTT. The chain links TRBV3-1 (or the pseudogene TRBV3-2) to TRBJ1-5, with 8 bases that match TRBD1. CDR1 LGHDT and CDR2 YNNKEL come from the germline V gene (reference sequence). This CDR3 contains 15 residues. Losses at the gene ends were 4 bases for V and 2 bases for J; bases not matched to a gene: 4.

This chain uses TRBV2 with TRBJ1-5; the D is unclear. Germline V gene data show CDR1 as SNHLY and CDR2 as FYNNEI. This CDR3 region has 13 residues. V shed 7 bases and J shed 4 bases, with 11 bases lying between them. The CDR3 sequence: CASNGLGNQPQHF. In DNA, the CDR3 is TGTGCCAGCAATGGACTGGGAAATCAGCCCCAGCATTTT.

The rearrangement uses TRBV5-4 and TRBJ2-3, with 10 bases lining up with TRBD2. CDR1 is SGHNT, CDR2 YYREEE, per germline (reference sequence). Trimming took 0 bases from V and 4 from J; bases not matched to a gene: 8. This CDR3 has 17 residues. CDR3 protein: CASSLVLVAGGSDTQYF. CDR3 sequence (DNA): TGTGCCAGCAGCTTGGTCCTTGTAGCGGGGGGCTCAGATACGCAGTATTTT.

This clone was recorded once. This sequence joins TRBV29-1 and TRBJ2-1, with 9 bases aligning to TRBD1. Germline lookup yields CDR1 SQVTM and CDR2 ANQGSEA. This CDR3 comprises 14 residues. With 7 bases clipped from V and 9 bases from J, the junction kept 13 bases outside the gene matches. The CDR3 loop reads CSGHRGPLSGEQFF. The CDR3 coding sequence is TGCAGCGGTCACAGGGGGCCATTGTCCGGTGAGCAGTTCTTC.

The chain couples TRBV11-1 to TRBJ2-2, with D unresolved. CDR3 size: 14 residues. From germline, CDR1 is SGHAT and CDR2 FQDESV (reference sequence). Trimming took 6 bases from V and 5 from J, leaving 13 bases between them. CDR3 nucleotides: TGTGCCAGCAGGAACTCGGGCGCGACCGGGGAGCTGTTTTTT. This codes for CASRNSGATGELFF.

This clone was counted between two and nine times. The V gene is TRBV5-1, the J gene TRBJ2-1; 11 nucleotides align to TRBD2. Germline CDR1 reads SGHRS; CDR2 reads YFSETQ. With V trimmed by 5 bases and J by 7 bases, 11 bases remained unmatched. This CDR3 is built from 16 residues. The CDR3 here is CASRDLSGGAQNEQFF. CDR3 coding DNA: TGCGCCAGCAGGGATCTTAGCGGGGGGGCTCAGAATGAGCAGTTCTTC.

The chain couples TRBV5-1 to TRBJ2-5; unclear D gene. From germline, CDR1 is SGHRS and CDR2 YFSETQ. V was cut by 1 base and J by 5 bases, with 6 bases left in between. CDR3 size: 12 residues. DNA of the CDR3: TGCGCCAGCAGCTTGAACTTTGAGACCCAGTACTTC. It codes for CASSLNFETQYF.

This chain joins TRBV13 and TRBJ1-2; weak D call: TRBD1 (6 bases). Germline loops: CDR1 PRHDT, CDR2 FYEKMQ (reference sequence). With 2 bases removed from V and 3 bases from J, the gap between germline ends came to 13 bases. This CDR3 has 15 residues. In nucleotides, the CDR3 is TGTGCCAGCAGCTTACAGTCCACAGGGCACTATGGCTACACCTTC. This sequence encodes CASSLQSTGHYGYTF.